Listed below are T cell receptor beta chains from one sample, sequenced in a study of T cell changes during pregnancy in multiple sclerosis. The repertoire was sequenced with immunoSEQ multiplex PCR; TCRdb's copy has only in-frame clones and lacks some. Of approximately 44,000 clones listed, roughly 87% are singletons. This specimen was CD4+ T cells from peripheral blood mononuclear cells, taken in the first trimester of pregnancy. These receptors all stem from a female donor with multiple sclerosis, enrolled in a pregnancy study. Each CDR3 is given with its conserved first and last residue. A D gene is named only where the DNA matches it firmly. The size field is filled for only some rows; it gives once, few, many or a size class.

>TRBD2|TRBJ2-7|NA|TRBV18
TGTGCCAGCTCACCACCTGGACTAGCGGGCGGATTAGCCTACGAGCAGTACTTC
CASSPPGLAGGLAYEQYF
>NA|TRBJ2-3|NA|TRBV6-5
TGTGCCAGCAGTTTACTTGGGGCGTCAGATACGCAGTATTTT
CASSLLGASDTQYF
>NA|TRBJ1-1|NA|TRBV6-1
TGTGCCAGCAGTGCATGGAACACTGAAGCTTTCTTT
CASSAWNTEAFF
>TRBD1|TRBJ1-2|NA|TRBV4-3
TGCGCCAGCAGCCCAACCGACAGGGGGCATGGCTACACCTTC
CASSPTDRGHGYTF
>NA|TRBJ2-7|NA|TRBV27
TGTGCCAGCAGTACTAGGGTGGGTGGGTACGAGCAGTACTTC
CASSTRVGGYEQYF
>TRBD2|TRBJ2-1|NA|TRBV27
TGTGCCAGCAGTTGGGACTACCGCTACAATGAGCAGTTCTTC
CASSWDYRYNEQFF
>TRBD1|TRBJ2-7|NA|TRBV29-1
TGCAGCGTTCGGACAGGGGACCACGAGCAGTACTTC
CSVRTGDHEQYF
>NA|TRBJ2-7|NA|TRBV28
TGTGCCAGCCGCGACAGGAACCTCTACGAGCAGTACTTC
CASRDRNLYEQYF
>NA|TRBJ2-3|NA|TRBV14
TGTGCCAGCAGCCAGGAGTTCAGTGGTACGCAGTATTTT
CASSQEFSGTQYF
>NA|TRBJ1-5|once|TRBV6-1
TGTGCCAGCACCGGAAGTAAGGGGATTCAGCCCCAGCATTTT
CASTGSKGIQPQHF
>NA|TRBJ2-2|few|TRBV27
TGTGCCAGCAGAAACCTGTTTAACGGGAGGGAGCTGTTTTTT
CASRNLFNGRELFF
>TRBD2|TRBJ2-1|NA|TRBV6-1
TGTGCCAGCACGAAGACTAGCGGGAGCGATGAGCAGTTCTTC
CASTKTSGSDEQFF
>TRBD2|TRBJ2-7|few|TRBV9
TGTGCCAGCAGCGTAAGCGGGAACTCCTACGAGCAGTACTTC
CASSVSGNSYEQYF
>NA|TRBJ2-3|NA|TRBV2
TGTGCCAGCAGGGCAAACCCTAGACGAGGAAGTGATCCGAGGAATACGCAGTATTTT
CASRANPRRGSDPRNTQYF
>NA|TRBJ2-3|NA|TRBV28
TGTGCCAGCAGTTTAGCGGGAACCACAGATACGCAGTATTTT
CASSLAGTTDTQYF
>NA|TRBJ1-3|NA|TRBV18
TGTGCCAGCTCAGACAGCGGAAACACCATATATTTT
CASSDSGNTIYF
>NA|TRBJ1-1|NA|TRBV19
TGTGCCAGTAGTAAGGGGGAGTTCCGAGCTTTCTTT
CASSKGEFRAFF
>NA|TRBJ1-1|NA|TRBV4-3
TGCGCCAGCAGCCAAGTCGTCACCGGGTCGAACACTGAAGCTTTCTTT
CASSQVVTGSNTEAFF
>NA|TRBJ2-7|once|TRBV28
TGTGCCAGCAGTTTCGATAGGGGTTACGAGCAGTACTTC
CASSFDRGYEQYF
>TRBD2|TRBJ2-2|NA|TRBV9
TGTGCCAGCAGCGAGAATTCGGGACTAGCGGGAGGGCCACGTGCCGGGGAGCTGTTTTTT
CASSENSGLAGGPRAGELFF
>NA|TRBJ2-7|NA|TRBV6-5
TGTGCCAGCAGTTTGTTGCTGGACAATCGGTACGAGCAGTACTTC
CASSLLLDNRYEQYF
>TRBD1|TRBJ1-2|NA|TRBV5-1
TGCGCCAGCAGGACCGGACAGGGGGCCCATGGCTACACCTTC
CASRTGQGAHGYTF
>NA|TRBJ2-1|NA|TRBV7-3
TGTGCCAGCAGCACTCGTCTTGGTGAGCAGTTCTTC
CASSTRLGEQFF
>TRBD1|TRBJ1-4|NA|TRBV5-8
TGTGCCAGCAGCTCGGGACAGGGATCGGCAACTAATGAAAAACTGTTTTTT
CASSSGQGSATNEKLFF
>NA|TRBJ2-7|NA|TRBV4-3
TGCGCCAGCAGCCAAGAAATAGGACAGACCTACGAGCAGTACTTC
CASSQEIGQTYEQYF
>TRBD2|TRBJ2-3|NA|TRBV7-2
TGTGCCAGCAGCTTAGGTCCAGCGGGGCCAGATACGCAGTATTTT
CASSLGPAGPDTQYF
>TRBD2|TRBJ2-1|NA|TRBV9
TGTGCCAGCAGCGTGGGACTAGCGAGTCCTGGGGGGACTGAGCAGTTCTTC
CASSVGLASPGGTEQFF
>NA|TRBJ2-7|NA|TRBV18
TGTGCCAGCTCACCACCGGGGCCCTACGAGCAGTACTTC
CASSPPGPYEQYF